These 29 T cell receptor beta chains came from one sample sequenced in a study of T cell changes during pregnancy in multiple sclerosis. Data came from immunoSEQ multiplex PCR; TCRdb stores just in-frame clones and leaves some out. The sample consists of approximately 12,000 clones, about 94% of them appearing once. The material sequenced was CD4+ T cells from peripheral blood mononuclear cells, taken before pregnancy. The receptors stem from a female donor with multiple sclerosis, enrolled in a pregnancy study.

This clone occurred a few times. The chain recombines TRBV5-8 with TRBJ2-7; D gene unclear. V lost 6 bases and J lost 3, with 10 bases in between. The CDR3 sequence is 12 residues long. Per germline, CDR1 SGHTS and CDR2 YDEGEE. The CDR3 sequence: CASNPLGYEQYF. For the CDR3, the DNA is TGTGCCAGCAATCCCCTCGGCTACGAGCAGTACTTC.

The genes are TRBV6-5 and TRBJ1-1, with 8 bases aligning to TRBD1. The CDR3 has 14 amino acids. Germline CDR1 MNHEY, CDR2 SVGAGI. The junction had 7 bases not matched to a gene; V was cut back by 6 bases and J by 4 bases. The CDR3 loop is CASRRTGLGTEAFF. The DNA for the CDR3 is TGTGCCAGCAGGAGGACAGGGTTGGGCACTGAAGCTTTCTTT.

The chain links TRBV5-1 to TRBJ2-2; TRBD1 matches 9 bases. The germline CDR1 and CDR2 sequences are SGHRS and YFSETQ. J lost 6 bases, V lost 4 bases, and 7 bases had no gene match. This CDR3 comprises 15 residues. As DNA, the CDR3 is TGCGCCAGCAGCCAAGGGACAGGGAAAGCCGGGGAGCTGTTTTTT. Its translation is CASSQGTGKAGELFF.

The chain employs TRBV6-5 and TRBJ2-2; possible D gene TRBD1, 6 bases. The germline CDR1 and CDR2 sequences are MNHEY and SVGAGI. The germline V and J ends were trimmed by 6 bases and 4 bases, with 15 bases remaining between them. This CDR3 contains 15 residues. The CDR3 region has the DNA TGTGCCAGCAGCCCCGGAATAGGGGGCACCGGGGAGCTGTTTTTT. Encoded protein: CASSPGIGGTGELFF.

The chain recombines TRBV5-1 with TRBJ1-1, with D tentatively TRBD1 (5 bases). This CDR3 has 14 residues. V gave up 4 bases and J gave up 1 base, with 11 bases separating them. Germline V CDR1 and CDR2: SGHRS, YFSETQ. CDR3 coding DNA: TGCGCCAGCAGCCTGGGACTGCAGAACACTGAAGCTTTCTTT. As protein: CASSLGLQNTEAFF.

The CDR3 DNA sequence: TGTGCCAGCAGCTTGGACAGCCAAGAGACCCAGTACTTC. Its protein is CASSLDSQETQYF. The gene calls are TRBV7-9 and TRBJ2-5, with TRBD1 as a possible D gene (6 bases). Between the trimmed V and J ends, which lost 3 bases and 1 base, there was a span of 6 bases. The CDR3 has 13 residues. The V gene's germline CDR1 is SEHNR and CDR2 FQNEAQ (reference sequence).

The chain couples TRBV5-4 to TRBJ2-2, with D uncertain. V shed 0 bases and J shed 6 bases, with 6 bases lying between them. The germline V gene has CDR1 SGHNT and CDR2 YYREEE (reference sequence). The CDR3 spans 13 residues. The CDR3 DNA reads TGTGCCAGCAGCTTGGACATCCCCGGGGAGCTGTTTTTT. Translation: CASSLDIPGELFF.

This chain joins TRBV7-3 and TRBJ2-1; TRBD1 matches 10 bases. V shed 5 bases and J 7 bases; nucleotides not matched to a gene: 5. CDR1 is SGHTA, CDR2 FQGTGA, per germline. There are 14 residues in the CDR3. The CDR3 loop is CASSPGQGWNEQFF. The CDR3 DNA reads TGTGCCAGCAGCCCGGGACAGGGGTGGAATGAGCAGTTCTTC.

This clone was found once. The genes are TRBV5-4 and TRBJ2-2; D gene unclear. V was shortened by 0 bases and J by 2 bases, with 5 bases between the two germline ends. Germline V gives CDR1 SGHNT, CDR2 YYREEE (reference sequence). CDR3 length: 14 residues. CDR3 loop: CASSLASNTGELFF. CDR3 bases: TGTGCCAGCAGCTTGGCTTCCAACACCGGGGAGCTGTTTTTT.

J is TRBJ2-1 and V is TRBV5-1; TRBD2 is a possible D gene (5 bases). V was pared by 4 bases and J by 0 bases, with 11 bases between. Germline-derived CDR1 and CDR2 are SGHRS and YFSETQ. The length of the CDR3 is 15 residues. CDR3 sequence: CASSNSGYSYNEQFF. In DNA, the CDR3 is TGCGCCAGCAGCAACAGCGGCTACTCCTACAATGAGCAGTTCTTC.

The chain combines TRBV5-1 with TRBJ2-3, with D perhaps matching TRBD1 (6 bases). Trimming removed 4 bases at V and 6 bases at J, with 18 bases between. The CDR3 has 15 amino acids. Germline V CDR1 and CDR2: SGHRS, YFSETQ. The CDR3: CASSPGPGAADTQYF. CDR3 nucleotide sequence: TGCGCCAGCAGCCCGGGCCCAGGGGCGGCGGATACGCAGTATTTT.

The chain is built from TRBV5-5 and TRBJ2-5; D is perhaps TRBD1 (5 bases). The CDR3 runs to 15 residues. V was pared by 0 bases and J by 3 bases, with 12 bases between. Per the germline V gene, CDR1 is SGHKS and CDR2 is YYEKEE (reference sequence). CDR3 coding DNA: TGTGCCAGCAGCTTGGGACAGACCACAAAAGAGACCCAGTACTTC. This gives the protein CASSLGQTTKETQYF.

The V call is TRBV5-1, the J call TRBJ2-7, with D possibly being TRBD2 (5 bases). The CDR3 has 14 residues. Trimming took off 0 bases at V and 2 bases at J, with 9 bases between the two ends. The V gene's germline CDR1 is SGHRS and CDR2 YFSETQ. CDR3 nucleotides: TGCGCCAGCAGCTTGGCAACCGGGACCTACGAGCAGTACTTC. It translates to CASSLATGTYEQYF.

CDR3 protein: CASSPRGEDTQYF. CDR3 bases: TGTGCCAGCTCACCGCGGGGGGAAGATACGCAGTATTTT. The chain links TRBV18 to TRBJ2-3; 8 bases map to TRBD2. The ends lost 3 bases at V and 5 bases at J; junction bases unmatched: 1. Germline V CDR1 and CDR2: KGHSH, LQKENI. The CDR3 consists of 13 residues.

The chain couples TRBV2 to TRBJ1-6, with D perhaps matching TRBD1 (6 bases). Per germline, CDR1 SNHLY and CDR2 FYNNEI. V was shortened by 6 bases and J by 9 bases, with 15 bases between the two germline ends. The CDR3 is 14 residues long. The CDR3 region is CASRDRGRASPLHF. The CDR3 DNA reads as TGTGCCAGCAGGGACAGAGGCAGAGCTTCACCCCTCCACTTT.

The rearrangement links TRBV18 to TRBJ1-2; 9 positions agree with TRBD1. The trim removed 4 bases at V and 6 bases at J, leaving 3 bases unmatched. CDR1 is KGHSH and CDR2 is LQKENI in the germline V gene. This CDR3 region has 13 residues. The CDR3 is CASSRDRANGYTF. In nucleotides, the CDR3 is TGTGCCAGCTCACGGGACAGGGCGAATGGCTACACCTTC.

The chain links TRBV10-3 to TRBJ1-3; D might be TRBD1 (5 bases). The germline V gene encodes CDR1 ENHRY and CDR2 SYGVKD. The V and J ends lost 2 bases and 0 bases respectively, with 11 bases between them. The CDR3 length is 16 residues. CDR3 sequence: CAISEVRGFSGNTIYF. CDR3 coding DNA: TGTGCCATCAGTGAGGTTAGGGGCTTCTCTGGAAACACCATATATTTT.

The V and J genes are TRBV30 and TRBJ1-3; no reliable D call. The CDR3 extends over 16 amino acids. V was shortened by 3 bases and J by 0 bases, with 15 bases between the two germline ends. The germline V gene has CDR1 GTSNPN and CDR2 SVGIG (reference sequence). CDR3 region: CAWSVLPFSSGNTIYF. CDR3 in DNA: TGTGCCTGGAGCGTACTTCCCTTTAGCTCTGGAAACACCATATATTTT.

The chain carries TRBV2 and TRBJ1-4, with TRBD1 matching over 9 bases. The V and J ends lost 7 bases and 5 bases, in that order; junction bases with no gene match: 11. Germline CDR1 SNHLY, CDR2 FYNNEI. The CDR3 runs 16 residues. This CDR3 is CASIRDRVPSNEKLFF. The CDR3 region has the DNA TGTGCCAGCATTAGGGACAGGGTGCCATCGAATGAAAAACTGTTTTTT.

This chain joins TRBV6-6 and TRBJ1-6; 7 bases align to TRBD1. After removal of 6 bases from V and 10 bases from J, the junction contained 12 bases not matched to a gene. Germline V CDR1 and CDR2: MNHNY, SVGAGI (reference sequence). This CDR3 is built from 15 residues. The CDR3 nucleotides read TGTGCCAGCAGCTTCCGACAGGGAGAAGCGTCACCCCTCCACTTT. Translating gives CASSFRQGEASPLHF.

V gene TRBV7-2 combines with J gene TRBJ2-7, with 7 bases fitting TRBD1. V dropped 7 bases and J dropped 2; count of bases not matched to a gene: 5. In germline, CDR1 is SGHTA, CDR2 FQGNSA. The CDR3 contains 13 residues. Written as DNA, the CDR3 is TGTGCCAGCAACCGGGACAGAGCCTACGAGCAGTACTTC. Amino acid sequence: CASNRDRAYEQYF. The full variable domain, with the rest looked up from reference TRBV7-2 and TRBJ2-7, is GAGVSQSPSNKVTEKGKDVELRCDPISGHTALYWYRQSLGQGLEFLIYFQGNSAPDKSGLPSDRFSAERTGGSVSTLTIQRTQQEDSAVYLCASNRDRAYEQYFGPGTRLTVT.

V gene TRBV11-2 combines with J gene TRBJ2-7; 12 nucleotides align to TRBD1. The trim removed 1 base at V and 4 bases at J, leaving 5 bases unmatched. This CDR3 comprises 16 residues. CDR1 and CDR2 (germline): SGHAT, FQNNGV. The CDR3 region is CASSLGTGQGAYEQYF. DNA of the CDR3: TGTGCCAGCAGCTTAGGAACGGGACAGGGGGCATACGAGCAGTACTTC.

The chain uses TRBV30 and TRBJ2-7; D unresolved. V shed 5 bases and J shed 2 bases, with 10 bases lying between them. This CDR3 has 12 amino acids. Germline V gene data show CDR1 as GTSNPN and CDR2 as SVGIG (reference sequence). The CDR3 DNA sequence: TGTGCCTGGGCCAGGCCCGCCTACGAGCAGTACTTC. Protein product: CAWARPAYEQYF.

The rearrangement joins TRBV6-5 to TRBJ1-5; 8 nucleotides match TRBD1. Germline V gene data show CDR1 as MNHEY and CDR2 as SVGAGI. Trimming took 7 bases from V and 5 from J; bases not matched to a gene: 4. This CDR3 comprises 13 residues. In DNA, the CDR3 is TGTGCCAGCACCGACAGGGGAGATCAGCCCCAGCATTTT. The encoded protein is CASTDRGDQPQHF.

This clone was recorded once. This chain connects TRBV6-5 to TRBJ1-2; the D gene is possibly TRBD1 (5 bases). Germline V CDR1 and CDR2: MNHEY, SVGAGI. V was cut by 0 bases and J by 2 bases, with 10 bases left in between. There are 15 residues in the CDR3. Here the CDR3 DNA reads TGTGCCAGCAGTTACTCAGGGGCAGGCAACTATGGCTACACCTTC. It encodes CASSYSGAGNYGYTF.

Turning to this clone: One end of the junction varies from germline; a read error may be responsible. This sequence joins TRBV11-2 and TRBJ2-2; 7 bases fit TRBD1. The CDR3 extends over 19 amino acids. In germline, CDR1 is SGHAT, CDR2 FQNNGV. CDR3 sequence reads: CASSSRTILDRSNTRELFF. CDR3 sequence (DNA): TGTGCCAGCAGCTCCCGGACGATCCTGGACAGGTCGAACACCAGGGAGCTGTTTTTT.

This chain links TRBV7-3 with TRBJ1-1; possible D gene TRBD1, 5 bases. The CDR3 loop spans 13 amino acids. V was cut by 5 bases and J by 2 bases, with 9 bases left in between. From germline, CDR1 is SGHTA and CDR2 FQGTGA. The CDR3 nucleotides read TGTGCCAGCAGCGAAGGGGCCAACACTGAAGCTTTCTTT. Protein product: CASSEGANTEAFF. Together with reference TRBV7-3 and TRBJ1-1, the CDR3 gives the full variable domain: GAGVSQTPSNKVTEKGKYVELRCDPISGHTALYWYRQSLGQGPEFLIYFQGTGAADDSGLPNDRFFAVRPEGSVSTLKIQRTERGDSAVYLCASSEGANTEAFFGQGTRLTVV.

CDR3 coding DNA: TGTGCCAGCAGTTCTCCTAGCGGGGGGGCAAACACCGGGGAGCTGTTTTTT. This encodes CASSSPSGGANTGELFF. The chain combines TRBV27 with TRBJ2-2; 12 nucleotides align to TRBD2. Germline V gene sequence: CDR1 MNHEY, CDR2 SMNVEV (reference sequence). V lost 4 bases to trimming and J lost 2 bases; unmatched junction nucleotides: 5. The CDR3 spans 17 residues.

The V call is TRBV6-4, the J call TRBJ2-4; TRBD1 is a possible D gene (6 bases). V dropped 2 bases and J dropped 0 bases, with 20 bases sitting between them. Germline loops: CDR1 MRHNA, CDR2 SNTAGT. This CDR3 has 19 amino acids. The CDR3 spells CASSDPMGHRSLAKNIQYF. In DNA form, the CDR3 reads TGTGCCAGCAGTGACCCTATGGGACACAGGAGCCTAGCCAAAAACATTCAGTACTTC.